These 23 T cell receptor beta chains were all obtained from the same sample, sequenced in a study of cytomegalovirus exposure and HLA in healthy donors. The PCR was carried out with 60 Vbeta primers and 13 Jbeta primers. TCRdb's copy holds only in-frame clones and misses some; the assay was immunoSEQ multiplex PCR. The sample lists approximately 120,000 clones, 70% to 80% occurring once. Sequencing was carried out using PBMCs. The receptors here all came from a man under 40 in good health and CMV-seronegative.

The chain uses TRBV9 and TRBJ2-2, with D hard to call. V lost 6 bases to trimming and J lost 4 bases, with 7 bases between them. The germline gives CDR1 SGDLS, CDR2 YYNGEE. This CDR3 is 12 amino acids long. The CDR3 sequence: CASTRSTGELFF. The CDR3 nucleotides are TGTGCCAGCACTAGGAGCACCGGGGAGCTGTTTTTT.

The chain recombines TRBV5-1 with TRBJ2-3; a weak D match, TRBD2 (6 bases). Germline CDR1 and CDR2: SGHRS and YFSETQ. V was shortened by 3 bases and J by 5 bases, with 10 bases between the two germline ends. This CDR3 region has 13 residues. The CDR3 region has the DNA TGCGCCAGCAGCTCGGAGGGTGGAGATACGCAGTATTTT. It specifies CASSSEGGDTQYF. Complete variable domain (other parts from reference TRBV5-1 and TRBJ2-3): KAGVTQTPRYLIKTRGQQVTLSCSPISGHRSVSWYQQTPGQGLQFLFEYFSETQRNKGNFPGRFSGRQFSNSRSEMNVSTLELGDSALYLCASSSEGGDTQYFGPGTRLTVL.

The V call is TRBV4-2, the J call TRBJ2-5; the match to TRBD2 covers 9 bases. The DNA end is more similar to TRBJ2-7, so the J call may be wrong. The length of the CDR3 is 14 residues. Germline CDR1 LGHNA, CDR2 YNFKEQ. CDR3 sequence: CASSQASGRYEQYF. CDR3 DNA sequence: TGTGCCAGCAGCCAAGCGAGCGGGAGGTACGAGCAGTACTTC.

The DNA for the CDR3 is TGTGCCTGGAGTAAGGAGGGGCTCTACGAGCAGTACTTC. It encodes CAWSKEGLYEQYF. The chain couples TRBV30 to TRBJ2-7; perhaps TRBD2 as D (6 bases). Trimming removed 2 bases from V and 3 bases from J, with 11 bases in between. Looked up from germline, CDR1 is GTSNPN and CDR2 is SVGIG (reference sequence). The CDR3 contains 13 residues.

The V call is TRBV5-1, the J call TRBJ2-2; maybe TRBD1 (5 bases). Germline V gene data show CDR1 as SGHRS and CDR2 as YFSETQ. The CDR3 has 16 residues. Trimming left V 0 bases short and J 5 bases short, with 14 bases between. The DNA for the CDR3 is TGCGCCAGCAGCTTGGCCCCACAGGCCAAGACCGGGGAGCTGTTTTTT. This sequence encodes CASSLAPQAKTGELFF.

The chain recombines TRBV25-1 with TRBJ1-2; maybe TRBD1 (6 bases). The CDR3 loop spans 14 amino acids. Germline V gene data show CDR1 as MGHDK and CDR2 as SYGVNS. The germline V and J ends were trimmed by 5 bases and 8 bases, with 18 bases remaining between them. The CDR3 nucleotides read TGTGCCAGCAGTCTTCATGGACAGCTATACGGCTACACCTTC. This sequence encodes CASSLHGQLYGYTF.

The chain is built from TRBV4-2 and TRBJ2-1; 16 bases fit TRBD2. Germline values: CDR1 LGHNA, CDR2 YNFKEQ. The ends lost 3 bases at V and 3 bases at J; junction bases unmatched: 5. The CDR3 is 18 amino acids. The chain's CDR3 is CASSQGTSGGGYYNEQFF. Written as DNA, the CDR3 is TGTGCCAGCAGCCAGGGGACTAGCGGGGGGGGGTACTACAATGAGCAGTTCTTC.

This clone was seen a single time. The chain couples TRBV7-8 to TRBJ1-3; D uncertain. V was pared by 1 base and J by 1 base, with 8 bases between. CDR3 length: 15 residues. The germline gives CDR1 SGHVS, CDR2 FQNEAQ. The chain's CDR3 is CASSLEAGSGNTIYF. CDR3 nucleotide sequence: TGTGCCAGCAGCTTAGAGGCGGGATCTGGAAACACCATATATTTT. Full variable domain (missing parts from reference TRBV7-8 and TRBJ1-3): GAGVSQSPRYKVAKRGQDVALRCDPISGHVSLFWYQQALGQGPEFLTYFQNEAQLDKSGLPSDRFFAERPEGSVSTLKIQRTQQEDSAVYLCASSLEAGSGNTIYFGEGSWLTVV.

The chain combines TRBV9 with TRBJ1-4, with unresolved D. CDR1 SGDLS and CDR2 YYNGEE come from the germline V gene. The CDR3 extends over 15 amino acids. V shed 0 bases and J shed 3 bases, with 9 bases lying between them. As DNA, the CDR3 is TGTGCCAGCAGCGTAGAGGCGGCGGCTAATGAAAAACTGTTTTTT. Protein: CASSVEAAANEKLFF.

This rearrangement joins TRBV7-9 to TRBJ2-3; 11 bases match TRBD2. The CDR3 runs 17 residues. Germline-derived CDR1 and CDR2 are SEHNR and FQNEAQ (reference sequence). V was pared by 2 bases and J by 8 bases, with 12 bases of the junction left unmatched. In nucleotides, the CDR3 is TGTGCCAGCAGCTTACTATCCCTAGCGGGAGGTATTGGTACGCAGTATTTT. Protein sequence: CASSLLSLAGGIGTQYF.

The V call is TRBV7-2, the J call TRBJ2-3; TRBD2 aligns across 9 bases. CDR1 is SGHTA, CDR2 FQGNSA, per germline. The CDR3 covers 15 residues. Unmatched junction bases numbered 7, after V lost 5 bases and J lost 4 bases. The CDR3, as DNA: TGTGCCAGCAGCCCGAGCGGGACTAGCTCAGATACGCAGTATTTT. As protein: CASSPSGTSSDTQYF.

The genes are TRBV29-1 and TRBJ2-3; D remains ambiguous. From germline, CDR1 is SQVTM and CDR2 ANQGSEA. The V and J ends lost 4 bases and 1 base respectively, with 9 bases between them. This CDR3 is 13 amino acids long. CDR3 nucleotide sequence: TGCAGCGTTGTCCCCCGCGGCACAGATACGCAGTATTTT. Its protein is CSVVPRGTDTQYF.

The chain joins TRBV5-5 to TRBJ1-1, with unresolved D. The CDR3 has 15 residues. V dropped 0 bases and J dropped 0 bases, with 9 bases sitting between them. Germline loops: CDR1 SGHKS, CDR2 YYEKEE (reference sequence). The CDR3 region is CASSLGPGMNTEAFF. As DNA, the CDR3 is TGTGCCAGCAGCTTGGGGCCGGGAATGAACACTGAAGCTTTCTTT.

The V gene is TRBV6-5, the J gene TRBJ1-2; 9 bases match TRBD1. CDR1 is MNHEY and CDR2 is SVGAGI in the germline V gene. J lost 8 bases, V lost 2 bases, and 9 bases had no gene match. The CDR3 extends over 15 amino acids. The CDR3 DNA follows: TGTGCCAGCAGTTACCGGGGACAGGGCCTTGGGGGCTACACCTTC. Protein sequence: CASSYRGQGLGGYTF.

This clone was detected a few times. This chain uses TRBV2 with TRBJ1-1; 7 positions match TRBD1. Looked up from germline, CDR1 is SNHLY and CDR2 is FYNNEI. The CDR3 contains 16 residues. V trimming: 2 bases; J trimming: 1 base; junction bases outside the gene matches: 7. CDR3 in DNA: TGTGCCAGCAGTGAATCGGGGACAGAGCGGAACACTGAAGCTTTCTTT. Its translation: CASSESGTERNTEAFF.

This clone was recorded only once. V usage is TRBV9 and J usage is TRBJ2-1; D remains ambiguous. V was shortened by 4 bases and J by 7 bases, with 6 bases between the two germline ends. Germline assignment: CDR1 SGDLS and CDR2 YYNGEE. CDR3 length: 11 amino acids. Written as DNA, the CDR3 is TGTGCCAGCAGCCCGGAGAATGAGCAGTTCTTC. It yields the protein CASSPENEQFF.

This clone was counted a single time. The chain carries TRBV10-3 and TRBJ2-7, with 12 bases matching TRBD2. Germline-derived CDR1 and CDR2 are ENHRY and SYGVKD. The CDR3 is 16 residues long. Losses at the gene ends were 0 bases for V and 4 bases for J; bases not matched to a gene: 4. The CDR3: CAISESTSGSGYEQYF. CDR3 bases: TGTGCCATCAGTGAGTCGACTAGCGGGAGCGGGTACGAGCAGTACTTC.

The chain employs TRBV7-9 and TRBJ1-4; 10 nucleotides line up with TRBD1. The CDR3 consists of 16 residues. Germline V lookup: CDR1 SEHNR, CDR2 FQNEAQ (reference sequence). After removal of 5 bases from V and 6 bases from J, the junction contained 9 bases not matched to a gene. CDR3 sequence: CASSPRLGTGDEKLFF. In DNA, the CDR3 is TGTGCCAGCAGCCCTCGGCTCGGGACAGGGGATGAAAAACTGTTTTTT.

To note about this clone: The identical CDR3 is also encoded by other nucleotide sequences in the sample. This rearrangement joins TRBV10-3 to TRBJ1-1; D may be TRBD1 (5 bases). CDR3 length equals 15 residues. V gave up 0 bases and J gave up 4 bases, with 12 bases separating them. CDR1 is ENHRY, CDR2 SYGVKD, per germline. CDR3 protein: CAISESRLGGTEAFF. The CDR3 bases are TGTGCCATCAGTGAGTCACGGCTCGGGGGCACTGAAGCTTTCTTT.

The chain joins TRBV6-5 to TRBJ1-6; 7 positions match TRBD1. This CDR3 has 16 residues. Per germline, CDR1 MNHEY and CDR2 SVGAGI. With V trimmed by 2 bases and J by 6 bases, 7 bases remained unmatched. CDR3 DNA sequence: TGTGCCAGCAGTTACCAGGGGGGACCGACTAATTCACCCCTCCACTTT. It yields the protein CASSYQGGPTNSPLHF.

This clone has only a few counts. The chain has TRBV29-1 and TRBJ2-7; a possible D gene is TRBD1 (5 bases). From germline, CDR1 is SQVTM and CDR2 ANQGSEA. V lost 3 bases and J lost 1, with 10 bases in between. The length of the CDR3 is 13 residues. CDR3 DNA sequence: TGCAGCGTTGACGAAAGGGGATCCTACGAGCAGTACTTC. Protein: CSVDERGSYEQYF.

This chain uses TRBV4-1 with TRBJ1-4; 7 bases agree with TRBD1. Germline V lookup: CDR1 MGHRA, CDR2 YSYEKL. This CDR3 is 17 amino acids long. V was clipped by 3 bases and J by 2 bases; unmatched bases: 9. CDR3 protein: CASSHDEQGLTNEKLFF. Written as DNA, the CDR3 is TGCGCCAGCAGCCACGATGAACAGGGGTTGACTAATGAAAAACTGTTTTTT.

The chain links TRBV27 to TRBJ2-7, with D maybe TRBD2 (6 bases). Trimming shortened V by 6 bases and J by 6 bases, and 18 bases separated the two germline ends. This CDR3 is built from 14 residues. Per the germline V gene, CDR1 is MNHEY and CDR2 is SMNVEV (reference sequence). CDR3 protein: CASRALAVFGEQYF. In nucleotides, the CDR3 is TGTGCCAGCAGGGCACTAGCTGTCTTCGGCGAGCAGTACTTC.